Below, 23 T cell receptor beta chains from the same sample are listed, as sequenced in a study of blood T cell repertoires in COVID-19. Produced via immunoSEQ multiplex PCR; TCRdb's table is partial and in-frame only. The repertoire consists of around 20,000 clones, with 85% to 95% occurring once and the leading ten covering about 4%. Input material: peripheral blood. These receptors originate from a woman aged 45-60 years with active COVID-19.

The chain couples TRBV2 to TRBJ1-5; weak D call: TRBD1 (6 bases). This CDR3 region has 15 residues. V dropped 8 bases and J dropped 4 bases, with 18 bases sitting between them. CDR1 is SNHLY and CDR2 is FYNNEI in the germline V gene. The CDR3 bases are TGTGCCAGCCAAACAAGTGGACAGCCTAATCAGCCCCAGCATTTT. This translates into CASQTSGQPNQPQHF.

As for this clone: A junction end diverges from the germline sequence, so it may reflect a read error. V usage is TRBV6-5 and J usage is TRBJ2-7; perhaps TRBD2 as D (5 bases). The CDR3 consists of 15 residues. Germline CDR1 is MNHEY and CDR2 is SVGAGI. The CDR3 protein is CASSDSAGASYEQYF. CDR3 sequence (DNA): TGTGCCAGCAGTGACTCGGCGGGCGCGTCCTACGAGCAGTACTTC.

V usage is TRBV5-1 and J usage is TRBJ2-3; possibly TRBD2 for D (6 bases). There are 14 residues in the CDR3. Germline CDR1 and CDR2: SGHRS and YFSETQ. Between the trimmed V and J ends, which lost 0 bases and 5 bases, there was a span of 10 bases. CDR3 bases: TGCGCCAGCAGCTTGGCCGGACTAATAGATACGCAGTATTTT. This gives the protein CASSLAGLIDTQYF.

The chain recombines TRBV4-1 with TRBJ2-5; 11 positions match TRBD1. The CDR3 extends over 17 amino acids. Germline V CDR1 and CDR2: MGHRA, YSYEKL. V dropped 1 base and J dropped 2; count of bases not matched to a gene: 6. The CDR3: CASSQGTGGAGQETQYF. The CDR3 DNA is TGCGCCAGCAGCCAAGGGACAGGGGGCGCAGGTCAAGAGACCCAGTACTTC.

This chain joins TRBV15 and TRBJ2-1; the D gene is possibly TRBD2 (6 bases). Germline CDR1 LNHNV, CDR2 YYDKDF (reference sequence). The germline V and J ends were trimmed by 2 bases and 2 bases, with 10 bases remaining between them. This CDR3 region has 15 residues. CDR3 region: CATSRQGGAYNEQFF. The CDR3, as DNA: TGTGCCACCAGCAGACAGGGAGGAGCCTACAATGAGCAGTTCTTC.

This clone has a handful of counts. The V call is TRBV5-1, the J call TRBJ2-7; 7 bases agree with TRBD1. The V gene's germline CDR1 is SGHRS and CDR2 YFSETQ. The CDR3 is 14 residues long. Trimming at V came to 4 bases and at J to 0 bases, leaving 4 bases not matched to a gene. CDR3 protein: CASSPTGASYEQYF. CDR3 coding DNA: TGCGCCAGCAGCCCCACAGGGGCCTCCTACGAGCAGTACTTC.

J is TRBJ1-1 and V is TRBV19, with 7 nucleotides matching TRBD1. The germline gives CDR1 LNHDA, CDR2 SQIVND (reference sequence). The CDR3 loop spans 18 amino acids. With 4 bases clipped from V and 0 bases from J, the junction kept 14 bases outside the gene matches. In DNA, the CDR3 is TGTGCCAGTAGTAGGTCCCAGACAGGGAGTACTATGAACACTGAAGCTTTCTTT. Translated: CASSRSQTGSTMNTEAFF.

The gene calls are TRBV29-1 and TRBJ2-3; 10 bases map to TRBD1. There are 13 residues in the CDR3. Germline V gives CDR1 SQVTM, CDR2 ANQGSEA. Trimming took 6 bases from V and 3 from J; bases not matched to a gene: 3. The CDR3 loop reads CSVGQGGTDTQYF. CDR3 nucleotides: TGCAGCGTCGGACAGGGGGGGACAGATACGCAGTATTTT.

The V call is TRBV9, the J call TRBJ2-7, with D perhaps matching TRBD2 (5 bases). The V end lost 2 bases, the J end lost 0 bases, and 27 bases lay between the germline ends. This CDR3 region has 20 residues. Germline-derived CDR1 and CDR2 are SGDLS and YYNGEE. The CDR3 bases are TGTGCCAGCAGCGTGCGGCTCGGTTTAAAGGGCGGGCCCCACTCCTACGAGCAGTACTTC. Amino acids: CASSVRLGLKGGPHSYEQYF. Based on the CDR3 plus reference TRBV9 and TRBJ2-7, the full variable domain is DSGVTQTPKHLITATGQRVTLRCSPRSGDLSVYWYQQSLDQGLQFLIQYYNGEERAKGNILERFSAQQFPDLHSELNLSSLELGDSALYFCASSVRLGLKGGPHSYEQYFGPGTRLTVT.

The chain recombines TRBV10-3 with TRBJ2-7, with 9 bases matching TRBD2. Germline V gene sequence: CDR1 ENHRY, CDR2 SYGVKD. V lost 8 bases to trimming and J lost 4 bases; unmatched junction nucleotides: 6. The CDR3 runs to 13 residues. The CDR3 nucleotides are TGTGCCATCGGGGGGACTAGCTGGTACGAGCAGTACTTC. It encodes CAIGGTSWYEQYF.

The CDR3: CASSGQGRAEAFF. For the CDR3, the DNA is TGTGCCAGCAGTGGGCAGGGCCGGGCTGAAGCTTTCTTT. This chain links TRBV27 with TRBJ1-1, with D possibly matching TRBD1 (5 bases). CDR3 length equals 13 residues. Trimming took off 5 bases at V and 6 bases at J, with 13 bases between the two ends. The germline CDR1 and CDR2 sequences are MNHEY and SMNVEV (reference sequence).

The rearrangement joins TRBV10-1 to TRBJ2-7, with 10 bases identical to TRBD2. The V segment lost 2 bases and the J segment 5 bases; nucleotides outside the gene matches: 6. Germline CDR1 and CDR2: WNHNN and SYGVQD (reference sequence). This CDR3 spans 15 amino acids. The CDR3 spells CASSEGASGSNEQYF. Here the CDR3 DNA reads TGCGCCAGCAGTGAGGGTGCTAGCGGGAGTAACGAGCAGTACTTC.

J is TRBJ1-1 and V is TRBV2; possibly TRBD1 for D (5 bases). This CDR3 region has 12 residues. From germline, CDR1 is SNHLY and CDR2 FYNNEI. The ends were cut back, 4 bases at V and 10 bases at J, with 13 bases in the middle. The CDR3 here is CASSGDSFGAFF. CDR3 in DNA: TGTGCCAGCAGTGGAGACAGCTTCGGAGCTTTCTTT.

The V and J genes are TRBV5-3 and TRBJ1-2; perhaps TRBD1 as D (6 bases). TRBV5-3 is sorted into the ORF group, with uncertain function. Trimming pared 5 bases from V and 6 bases from J, leaving 23 bases between. The CDR3 spans 16 residues. The CDR3 spells CARSGVACGGADGYTF. As DNA, the CDR3 is TGTGCCAGAAGTGGGGTTGCCTGTGGGGGGGCGGATGGCTACACCTTC.

The V and J genes are TRBV3-1 (or the pseudogene TRBV3-2) and TRBJ2-6, with D maybe TRBD2 (6 bases). The CDR3 runs to 16 residues. Germline V gene data show CDR1 as LGHDT and CDR2 as YNNKEL (reference sequence). V lost 2 bases and J 4 bases, leaving 12 bases between the germline ends. The chain's CDR3 is CASSQHVGSGANVLTF. DNA of the CDR3: TGTGCCAGCAGCCAACATGTCGGGAGCGGGGCCAACGTCCTGACTTTC.

The DNA of the CDR3 is TGTGCCACCAAAGGGCAGGGGGCCCATCAGCCCCAGCATTTT. The encoded protein is CATKGQGAHQPQHF. The rearrangement joins TRBV10-3 to TRBJ1-5, with TRBD1 matching over 8 bases. V shed 10 bases, J shed 5 bases, and the junction held 10 bases outside the gene matches. Per germline, CDR1 ENHRY and CDR2 SYGVKD. The CDR3 runs to 14 residues.

The J gene is TRBJ2-2, the V gene TRBV27, with D tentatively TRBD1 (6 bases). Germline CDR1 MNHEY, CDR2 SMNVEV (reference sequence). The CDR3 spans 14 residues. The CDR3 sequence is CANIEGHFTGELFF. Here the CDR3 DNA reads TGTGCAAACATTGAGGGACACTTCACCGGGGAGCTGTTTTTT.

The rearrangement links TRBV28 to TRBJ2-3, with 9 bases that match TRBD2. CDR3 length: 15 residues. The germline V gene encodes CDR1 MDHEN and CDR2 SYDVKM. V trimming: 2 bases; J trimming: 0 bases; junction bases outside the gene matches: 0. CDR3 in DNA: TGTGCCAGCAGTTTAGCGGGAGGGAGCACAGATACGCAGTATTTT. It codes for CASSLAGGSTDTQYF.

The rearrangement links TRBV7-3 to TRBJ1-2; D is ambiguous. Trimming cost V 1 base and J 2 bases, with 8 bases left between them. This CDR3 spans 14 amino acids. Germline CDR1 reads SGHTA; CDR2 reads FQGTGA. CDR3 nucleotide sequence: TGTGCCAGCAGCTTAAATGGCGGAAACTATGGCTACACCTTC. It encodes CASSLNGGNYGYTF. The whole variable domain, filled in from reference TRBV7-3 and TRBJ1-2, reads GAGVSQTPSNKVTEKGKYVELRCDPISGHTALYWYRQSLGQGPEFLIYFQGTGAADDSGLPNDRFFAVRPEGSVSTLKIQRTERGDSAVYLCASSLNGGNYGYTFGSGTRLTVV.

This chain connects TRBV5-1 to TRBJ2-1; 10 nucleotides agree with TRBD2. Unmatched junction bases numbered 9, after V lost 0 bases and J lost 9 bases. The germline V gene has CDR1 SGHRS and CDR2 YFSETQ. The CDR3 extends over 16 amino acids. In DNA form, the CDR3 reads TGCGCCAGCAGCTTGGGGCTAGCGGGAGATAAGGGTGAGCAGTTCTTC. This translates into CASSLGLAGDKGEQFF.

The gene calls are TRBV4-1 and TRBJ2-5; 8 positions agree with TRBD1. This CDR3 comprises 17 residues. Germline CDR1 reads MGHRA; CDR2 reads YSYEKL. V lost 2 bases to trimming and J lost 4 bases; unmatched junction nucleotides: 12. The CDR3, as DNA: TGCGCCAGCAGCCAACCTCGACAGGGGACTGATCGAGAGACCCAGTACTTC. Residues: CASSQPRQGTDRETQYF.

V usage is TRBV5-1 and J usage is TRBJ1-2, with D unresolved. The CDR3 sequence is 13 residues long. V was clipped by 3 bases and J by 3 bases, with 9 bases between them. Per the germline V gene, CDR1 is SGHRS and CDR2 is YFSETQ. CDR3 amino acids: CASSSAEDYGYTF. CDR3 coding DNA: TGCGCCAGCAGCTCCGCAGAGGACTATGGCTACACCTTC.

The chain employs TRBV6-5 and TRBJ2-1; weak D call: TRBD1 (6 bases). CDR1 is MNHEY, CDR2 SVGAGI, per germline. With 6 bases removed from V and 8 bases from J, the gap between germline ends came to 8 bases. The CDR3 is made up of 11 amino acids. The CDR3, as DNA: TGTGCCAGCAGACAGGGCTATGAGCAGTTCTTC. Encoded protein: CASRQGYEQFF.